The entry that follows covers one T cell receptor beta chain sequence. This sample stems from a study of monozygotic twins with inflammatory bowel disease. Investigators made cDNA in eight separate reactions per sample. From its re-call of the 5' RACE reads, TCRdb lists each CDR3 protein once, without DNA. The listing contains approximately 120,000 distinct CDR3 sequences. Whole blood, unsorted for T cells, was the source of total RNA. This CDR3 contains 15 residues. Germline lookup yields CDR1 MDHEN and CDR2 SYDVKM. The sequence was collected from a human donor with ulcerative colitis or Crohn's disease, or a healthy co-twin of an affected twin (not recorded which). The sequenced material came from blood. The chain employs TRBV28 and TRBJ2-3; lacking DNA, the TRBD1 call made by TCRdb goes unchecked. The CDR3: CASIGRDRYTDTQYF.